Below, 22 T cell receptor beta chains from the same sample are listed, as sequenced in a study of T cells after yellow fever vaccination. TCRdb analysed the 5' RACE reads with MiXCR anew, one entry per CDR3 protein. In the table there are approximately 610,000 distinct CDR3 sequences, roughly a sixth of which are singletons. Sequencing was performed on PBMCs, taken 4 to 5 days after the first yellow fever vaccination. The source is a man between 18 and 35 years old who received the YFV17D yellow fever vaccine.

The V and J genes are TRBV7-2 and TRBJ2-2, with TRBD2 matching over 9 bases. The V and J ends lost 5 bases and 2 bases, in that order; junction bases with no gene match: 3. The CDR3 totals 15 residues. Germline assignment: CDR1 SGHTA and CDR2 FQGNSA. This chain's CDR3 is CASSRLAENTGELFF. CDR3 coding DNA: TGTGCCAGCAGCCGACTAGCGGAAAACACCGGGGAGCTGTTTTTT.

This clonotype was recorded at least ten times. The chain uses TRBV12-3 or TRBV12-4 and TRBJ1-5; a weak D match, TRBD1 (6 bases). The germline V and J ends were trimmed by 5 bases and 2 bases, with 13 bases remaining between them. The CDR3 has 15 amino acids. In DNA, the CDR3 is TGTGCCAGCAGTGTTACAGGGATGCGCAATCAGCCCCAGCATTTT. Translating it yields CASSVTGMRNQPQHF.

The gene calls are TRBV24-1 and TRBJ2-2, with 8 bases identical to TRBD1. The CDR3 totals 12 residues. From germline, CDR1 is KGHDR and CDR2 SFDVKD. V dropped 4 bases and J dropped 16; count of bases not matched to a gene: 7. The CDR3 is CATSDTDRASFF. The DNA of the CDR3 is TGTGCCACCAGTGACACGGACAGGGCCTCGTTTTTT.

The V gene is TRBV5-6, the J gene TRBJ2-7, with 8 nucleotides matching TRBD2. With V trimmed by 4 bases and J by 2 bases, 8 bases remained unmatched. The CDR3 runs to 15 residues. The germline CDR1 and CDR2 sequences are SGHDT and YYEEEE. The CDR3 DNA sequence: TGTGCCAGCAGCGTCTGGGACGGGGGGGCCTACGAGCAGTACTTC. Its translation is CASSVWDGGAYEQYF.

This clonotype showed up just a few times. The rearrangement links TRBV7-2 to TRBJ1-3; D unclear. Trimming removed 1 base from V and 4 bases from J, with 17 bases in between. This CDR3 is 17 amino acids long. The V gene's germline CDR1 is SGHTA and CDR2 FQGNSA. The CDR3 loop reads CASSLGGSERRGNTIYF. CDR3 nucleotides: TGTGCCAGCAGCTTAGGGGGATCAGAAAGGAGAGGAAACACCATATATTTT.

This chain joins TRBV2 and TRBJ2-7; D could derive from TRBD1 or TRBD2 (6 bases each). The CDR3 covers 16 residues. In germline, CDR1 is SNHLY, CDR2 FYNNEI. V lost 3 bases and J lost 5, with 20 bases in between. The CDR3 coding sequence is TGTGCCAGCAGTGATTTGGGGGGCGGCGGGCAGGACGAGCAGTACTTC. Translation gives CASSDLGGGGQDEQYF.

The chain has TRBV5-6 and TRBJ1-2, with D perhaps TRBD1 (6 bases). V shed 7 bases and J shed 6 bases, with 19 bases lying between them. Germline loops: CDR1 SGHDT, CDR2 YYEEEE. The CDR3 sequence is 14 residues long. CDR3 sequence: CASLTAGGADGYTF. The CDR3 nucleotides read TGTGCCAGCCTAACTGCGGGGGGCGCTGATGGCTACACCTTC.

The chain is built from TRBV4-2 and TRBJ1-2; 9 nucleotides agree with TRBD1. The germline V gene encodes CDR1 LGHNA and CDR2 YNFKEQ. V shed 4 bases, J shed 11 bases, and the junction held 11 bases outside the gene matches. This CDR3 region has 14 residues. The CDR3 loop is CASSPEGQGIGYTF. In nucleotides, the CDR3 is TGTGCCAGCAGCCCCGAGGGACAGGGAATCGGTTACACCTTC.

The chain joins TRBV5-1 to TRBJ1-4; D gene unclear. The V end lost 4 bases, the J end lost 3 bases, and 7 bases lay between the germline ends. CDR3 size: 13 residues. Germline values: CDR1 SGHRS, CDR2 YFSETQ. DNA for the CDR3: TGCGCCAGCAGCGACGGGTCTAATGAAAAACTGTTTTTT. Its protein is CASSDGSNEKLFF.

The chain carries TRBV29-1 and TRBJ1-1; TRBD1 might be the D (5 bases). Trimming left V 4 bases short and J 4 bases short, with 13 bases between. This CDR3 has 13 residues. The germline CDR1 and CDR2 sequences are SQVTM and ANQGSEA. CDR3: CSVAAGVGTEAFF. The CDR3 nucleotides are TGCAGCGTTGCAGCGGGGGTGGGCACTGAAGCTTTCTTT. Looking up the rest from reference TRBV29-1 and TRBJ1-1 gives the full variable domain: SAVISQKPSRDICQRGTSLTIQCQVDSQVTMMFWYRQQPGQSLTLIATANQGSEATYESGFVIDKFPISRPNLTFSTLTVSNMSPEDSSIYLCSVAAGVGTEAFFGQGTRLTVV.

This chain joins TRBV7-9 and TRBJ2-7, with D uncertain. Trimming shortened V by 3 bases and J by 5 bases, and 17 bases separated the two germline ends. Germline CDR1 SEHNR, CDR2 FQNEAQ (reference sequence). The CDR3 is made up of 15 amino acids. CDR3 nucleotide sequence: TGTGCCAGCAGCTTCGGTTCGACTCTGGGCGACGAGCAGTACGTC. Encoded protein: CASSFGSTLGDEQYV.

This chain links TRBV20-1 with TRBJ2-3; 9 bases line up with TRBD2. From germline, CDR1 is DFQATT and CDR2 SNEGSKA (reference sequence). The CDR3 totals 18 residues. With 6 bases clipped from V and 5 bases from J, the junction kept 21 bases outside the gene matches. CDR3 DNA sequence: TGCAGTGCAGAGCCCCTCGGGGGGCGGGGGGGCCGATTAGATACGCAGTATTTT. This encodes CSAEPLGGRGGRLDTQYF.

This sequence joins TRBV19 and TRBJ1-5; the match to TRBD1 covers 7 bases. The CDR3 extends over 15 amino acids. Unmatched junction bases numbered 8, after V lost 6 bases and J lost 3 bases. The germline CDR1 and CDR2 sequences are LNHDA and SQIVND (reference sequence). The CDR3 DNA is TGTGCCAGTAGGCCTTCGAGGGGGCCCAATCAGCCCCAGCATTTT. Translation: CASRPSRGPNQPQHF.

The rearrangement uses TRBV5-1 and TRBJ2-2, with 7 bases aligning to TRBD1. Unmatched junction bases numbered 6, after V lost 2 bases and J lost 5 bases. Looked up from germline, CDR1 is SGHRS and CDR2 is YFSETQ. CDR3 size: 15 residues. The CDR3 DNA reads as TGCGCCAGCAGCTTAGGGACAGTTATTACCGGGGAGCTGTTTTTT. The encoded protein is CASSLGTVITGELFF.

J is TRBJ2-1 and V is TRBV4-3, with D perhaps given as TRBD1 or TRBD2 (6 bases each). Germline values: CDR1 LGHNA, CDR2 YSLEER. CDR3 length equals 16 residues. V was trimmed by 0 bases and J by 10 bases, leaving 19 bases between them. The CDR3 sequence: CASSQDLGGGQLEQFF. In nucleotides, the CDR3 is TGCGCCAGCAGCCAAGATCTCGGAGGGGGACAATTGGAGCAGTTCTTC.

This clonotype was observed a handful of times. The chain links TRBV2 to TRBJ2-1; the D gene is possibly TRBD2 (6 bases). There are 14 residues in the CDR3. The germline V gene encodes CDR1 SNHLY and CDR2 FYNNEI. Trimming took off 11 bases at V and 8 bases at J, with 22 bases between the two ends. CDR3: CASSFGGSRDEQFF. CDR3 coding DNA: TGTGCCTCCTCATTTGGAGGGAGTAGGGATGAGCAGTTCTTC.

The V call is TRBV6-2 or TRBV6-3, the J call TRBJ2-2; TRBD2 matches 14 bases. V shed 2 bases, J shed 6 bases, and the junction held 2 bases outside the gene matches. The CDR3 spans 16 residues. The germline V gene has CDR1 MNHEY and CDR2 SVGEGT. Here the CDR3 DNA reads TGTGCCAGCAGTTACCGGACTAGCGGGGGGCCCGGGGAGCTGTTTTTT. It codes for CASSYRTSGGPGELFF.

The chain carries TRBV4-2 and TRBJ2-4; perhaps TRBD1 as D (8 bases). V was trimmed by 4 bases and J by 0 bases, leaving 25 bases between them. The CDR3 runs 20 residues. CDR1 is LGHNA and CDR2 is YNFKEQ in the germline V gene. This CDR3 is CASSPRADREGSGAKNIQYF. The CDR3 DNA sequence: TGTGCCAGCAGCCCGCGAGCGGACAGGGAGGGATCGGGAGCCAAAAACATTCAGTACTTC.

The J gene is TRBJ1-2, the V gene TRBV5-1, with TRBD1 matching over 8 bases. The CDR3 contains 16 residues. Trimming cost V 0 bases and J 0 bases; bases outside gene matches: 4. CDR1 SGHRS and CDR2 YFSETQ come from the germline V gene. In DNA, the CDR3 is TGCGCCAGCAGCTTGGTGCAGGGGGCTGCTAACTATGGCTACACCTTC. This translates into CASSLVQGAANYGYTF.

This chain uses TRBV9 with TRBJ2-3, with D uncertain. The CDR3 runs 15 residues. Germline V gene lookup returns CDR1 SGDLS and CDR2 YYNGEE. Deletions cut 3 bases from V and 2 bases from J, with 13 bases between. This chain's CDR3 is CASSEMGFLTDTQYF. In DNA form, the CDR3 reads TGTGCCAGCAGCGAGATGGGGTTTCTCACAGATACGCAGTATTTT.

The table lists this clonotype with a few counts. This sequence joins TRBV20-1 and TRBJ1-1; D is unresolved. The CDR3 contains 14 residues. V was clipped by 0 bases and J by 1 base, with 9 bases between them. The V gene's germline CDR1 is DFQATT and CDR2 SNEGSKA (reference sequence). CDR3 bases: TGCAGTGCTAGAGATCGTATAGGGAACACTGAAGCTTTCTTT. Its protein is CSARDRIGNTEAFF.

CDR3 nucleotide sequence: TGCAGTGCTTTGACTTCTAGCTCCTACGAGCAGTACTTC. It encodes CSALTSSSYEQYF. The chain is built from TRBV20-1 and TRBJ2-7, with D hard to call. The CDR3 is 13 residues long. Trimming removed 5 bases from V and 0 bases from J, with 11 bases in between. The germline V gene encodes CDR1 DFQATT and CDR2 SNEGSKA (reference sequence).